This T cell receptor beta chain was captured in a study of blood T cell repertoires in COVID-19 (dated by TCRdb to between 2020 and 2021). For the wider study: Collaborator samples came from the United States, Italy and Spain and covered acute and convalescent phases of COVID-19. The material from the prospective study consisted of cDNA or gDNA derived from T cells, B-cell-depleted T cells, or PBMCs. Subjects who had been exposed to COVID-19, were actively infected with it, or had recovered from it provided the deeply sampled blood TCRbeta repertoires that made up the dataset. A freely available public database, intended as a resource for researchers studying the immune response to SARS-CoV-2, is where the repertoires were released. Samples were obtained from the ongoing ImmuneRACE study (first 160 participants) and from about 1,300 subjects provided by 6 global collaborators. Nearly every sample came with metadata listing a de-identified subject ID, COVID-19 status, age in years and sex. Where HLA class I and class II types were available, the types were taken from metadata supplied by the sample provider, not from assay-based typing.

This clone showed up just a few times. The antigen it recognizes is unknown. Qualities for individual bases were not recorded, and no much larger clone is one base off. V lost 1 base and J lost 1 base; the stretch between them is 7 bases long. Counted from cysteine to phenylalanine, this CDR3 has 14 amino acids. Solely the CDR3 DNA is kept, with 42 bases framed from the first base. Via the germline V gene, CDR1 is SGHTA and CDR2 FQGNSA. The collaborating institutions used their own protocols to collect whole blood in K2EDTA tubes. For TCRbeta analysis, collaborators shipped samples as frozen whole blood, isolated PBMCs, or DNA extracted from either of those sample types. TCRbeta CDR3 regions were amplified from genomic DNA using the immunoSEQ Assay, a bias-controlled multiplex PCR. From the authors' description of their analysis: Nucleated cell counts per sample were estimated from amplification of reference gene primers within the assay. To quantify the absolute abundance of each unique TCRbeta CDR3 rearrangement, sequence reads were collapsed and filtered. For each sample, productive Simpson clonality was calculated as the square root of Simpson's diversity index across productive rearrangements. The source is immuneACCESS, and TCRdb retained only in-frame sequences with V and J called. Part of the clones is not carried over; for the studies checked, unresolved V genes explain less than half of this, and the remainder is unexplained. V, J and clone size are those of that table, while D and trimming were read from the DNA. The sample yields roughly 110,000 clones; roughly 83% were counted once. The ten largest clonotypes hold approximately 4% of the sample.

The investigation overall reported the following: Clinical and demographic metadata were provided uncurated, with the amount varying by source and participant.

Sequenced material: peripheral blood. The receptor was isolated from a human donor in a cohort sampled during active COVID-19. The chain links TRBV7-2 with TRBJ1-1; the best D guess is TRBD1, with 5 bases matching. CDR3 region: CASSLGRGNTEAFF. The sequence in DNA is TGTGCCAGCAGCTTAGGAAGGGGGAACACTGAAGCTTTCTTT.